This T cell receptor (beta chain) was documented in a study of Ad26.COV2.S vaccination and SARS-CoV-2 variants (dated by TCRdb to about 2021). General notes on the study: Donors in the vaccine arm were drawn from COV1001, a multicentre, randomized, double-blind, placebo-controlled phase I-IIa trial testing Ad26.COV2.S in healthy adults. Ad26.COV2.S was administered intramuscularly at 5 x 10^10 or 1 x 10^11 viral particles, either as a single shot or as two shots given 56 days apart. Sequencing of the TCRbeta repertoire served to evaluate the specificity and breadth of SARS-CoV-2-reactive T cell receptors following Ad26.COV2.S vaccination. The TCR-sequenced set comprised approximately 32 samples: some 19 Ad26.COV2.S vaccine recipients, 5 placebo recipients and 8 SARS-CoV-2 convalescent individuals. Participants in the trial were split at random into five groups of five each, receiving low-dose or high-dose Ad26.COV2.S once or twice, or else placebo on both occasions. Throughout the experiments and outcome assessment, investigators stayed blinded to trial group allocation. Study-wide findings and limitations: Spike-specific TCR breadth was higher in Ad26.COV2.S recipients than in placebo recipients (P = 0.0014). Comparable non-spike TCR breadth was observed between vaccine and placebo recipients, consistent with only spike being contained in the vaccine. According to the authors, total T cell responses may have been underestimated by the TCR breadth and depth analyses. The study was not powered to compare responses between vaccine doses or regimens. Substantial breadth of spike-specific CD8+ and CD4+ T cell responses was reported after vaccination.

The count of this clone is one. Its specific antigen is unknown. There are no base qualities to consult, and no much larger clone falls within one base. The immunoSEQ Assay was the method used to sequence TCRbeta CDR3 regions. After extraction, genomic DNA underwent amplification by bias-controlled multiplex PCR, followed by high-throughput sequencing. Per the original workflow: Collapsing and filtering of sequences were performed to quantify the absolute abundance of each unique TCRbeta CDR3 region. T cell fraction was estimated by normalization of TCRbeta template counts to usable DNA, with usable DNA being measured through amplification of reference genes present in all nucleated cells. Repertoire TCRs were annotated as SARS-CoV-2-specific when V gene, CDR3 amino acid sequence and J gene were exactly matched to a known reactive TCR set. The reference SARS-CoV-2 TCR set came from MIRA and was filtered for enrichment in COVID-19-positive ImmuneCODE repertoires, removing public or cross-reactive TCRs. Using the MIRA antigens, annotated TCRs were further analysed by specific ORF or by position within an ORF. Breadth was defined as the number of annotated unique rearrangements divided by the total number of unique productive rearrangements, and depth was defined as the summed frequency of the annotated unique rearrangements. Group comparisons of TCR breadth used two-sided Wilcoxon rank-sum tests. TCRdb took over this immuneACCESS table, retaining in-frame rearrangements with V and J assigned. Such tables are incomplete; in checked studies, under half of the missing clones stem from an unresolved V gene, and the remainder is unexplained. V and J calls and clone size are copied from that table; D and trimming were computed from the DNA. The sample table contains 400,000 to 450,000 clones; only one count was recorded for over 75% of them. The ten top clones hold less than 15% of the sample.

Sample treatment or condition, as interpreted from the label and publication: some 19 received Ad26.COV2.S at low or high dose, single or two shots; 5 received placebo; per-sample allocation not given. Repertoires of vaccine and placebo recipients were sequenced from samples taken on day 63 after the first injection. Cohort 1b enrolled around 23 adults aged 18-55 years at a single site in Boston, USA, between 29 July and 7 August 2020. As a vaccine, Ad26.COV2.S was a replication-incompetent adenovirus type 26 vector that expressed a prefusion-stabilized SARS-CoV-2 spike protein derived from the original Wuhan strain. V is reduced by 2 bases and J by 1 base, leaving a spacing of 5 bases between them. From the germline V gene (reference sequence), CDR1 is GTSNPN and CDR2 is SVGIG. The CDR3 starts with the cysteine, ends with the phenylalanine, and has 12 residues. Left in the record is the CDR3 DNA by itself, 36 bases read in frame from the first base.

The sequence came from a person aged 18-60 years who received the Ad26.COV2.S COVID-19 vaccine or a placebo. The chain is assembled from TRBV30 and TRBJ2-5; a confident D gene designation cannot be given. The specimen was peripheral blood, collected in a trial of Ad26.COV2.S vaccine versus placebo. Read as DNA, the sequence is TGTGCCTGGAGTTCTTTCCAAGAGACCCAGTACTTC. Its amino acids are CAWSSFQETQYF.